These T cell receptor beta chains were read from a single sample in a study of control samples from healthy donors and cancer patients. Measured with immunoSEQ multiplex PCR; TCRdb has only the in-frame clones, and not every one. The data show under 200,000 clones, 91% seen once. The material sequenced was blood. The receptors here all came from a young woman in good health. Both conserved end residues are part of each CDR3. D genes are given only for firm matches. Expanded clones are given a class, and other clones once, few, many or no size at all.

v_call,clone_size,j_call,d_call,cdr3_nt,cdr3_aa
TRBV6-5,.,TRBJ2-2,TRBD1,TGTGCCAGCAGTAGCCGGACAGGGGACACCGGGGAGCTGTTTTTT,CASSSRTGDTGELFF
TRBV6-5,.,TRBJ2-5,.,TGTGCCAGCAGTTACAGGGGGGAAGAGACCCAGTACTTC,CASSYRGEETQYF
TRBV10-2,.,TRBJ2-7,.,TGCGCCAGCAGTGACCCCTCCTACGAGCAGTACTTC,CASSDPSYEQYF
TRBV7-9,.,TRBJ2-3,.,TGTGCCAGCAGCGGGAGCGTAGATACGCAGTATTTT,CASSGSVDTQYF
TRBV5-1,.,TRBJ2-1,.,TGCGCCAGCGGTTCTGGGGGCGCTTACAATGAGCAGTTCTTC,CASGSGGAYNEQFF
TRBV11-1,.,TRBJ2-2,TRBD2,TGTGCCAGCAGCTTAGCGGCGGGAGGGCCTCAGGGGGAGCTGTTTTTT,CASSLAAGGPQGELFF
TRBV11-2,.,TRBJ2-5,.,TGTGCCAGCAGCTTAGGGGGCCGGCGGGAGACCCAGTACTTC,CASSLGGRRETQYF
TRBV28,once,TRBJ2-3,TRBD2,TGTGCCAGCAGTTTTTCCGGACTAGCGGGAGACACAGATACGCAGTATTTT,CASSFSGLAGDTDTQYF
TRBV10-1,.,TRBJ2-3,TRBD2,TGCGCCAGCAGTGGGGGACTAGCGGGGACATTCACAGATACGCAGTATTTT,CASSGGLAGTFTDTQYF
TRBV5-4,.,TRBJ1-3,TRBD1,TGTGCCAGCAGCTTGAGACAGGGGGCTGGAAACACCATATATTTT,CASSLRQGAGNTIYF
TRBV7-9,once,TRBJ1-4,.,TGTGCCAGCAGCTCCCCGGGGGGTGAAAAACTGTTTTTT,CASSSPGGEKLFF
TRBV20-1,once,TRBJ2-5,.,TGCAGTGCTAGGGGGGTAGAGACCCAGTACTTC,CSARGVETQYF
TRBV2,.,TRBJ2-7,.,TGTGCCAGCATGGGGGGGACAGCAGCCTACGAGCAGTACTTC,CASMGGTAAYEQYF
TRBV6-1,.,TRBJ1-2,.,TGTGCCAGCAGTGAATCAGGCGGGTATGGCTACACCTTC,CASSESGGYGYTF
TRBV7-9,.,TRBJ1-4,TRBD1,TGTGCCAGCAGCCTGCGACAGGGGGGCTCTAATGAAAAACTGTTTTTT,CASSLRQGGSNEKLFF
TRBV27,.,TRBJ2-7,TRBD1,TGTGCCAGCAGTACAGGGGTTACTGCCAGCTCCTACGAGCAGTACTTC,CASSTGVTASSYEQYF
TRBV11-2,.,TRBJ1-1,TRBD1,TGTGCCAGCAGCCCCAGGGGGCAGGGGAACACTGAAGCTTTCTTT,CASSPRGQGNTEAFF
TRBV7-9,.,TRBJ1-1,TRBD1,TGTGCCAGCAGCGGGGGTAAGGGGGCACAGTCCTACACTGAAGCTTTCTTT,CASSGGKGAQSYTEAFF
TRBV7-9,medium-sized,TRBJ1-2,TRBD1,TGTGCCAGCAGCTTACCCGGGACAGGGGGCTCTCTCTATGGCTACACCTTC,CASSLPGTGGSLYGYTF
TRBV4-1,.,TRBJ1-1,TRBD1,TGCGCCAGCAGCCACAGGGGGCGCGACACTGAAGCTTTCTTT,CASSHRGRDTEAFF
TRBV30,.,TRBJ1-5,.,TGTGCCTGGAGTGCCGATAGCAATCAGCCCCAGCATTTT,CAWSADSNQPQHF
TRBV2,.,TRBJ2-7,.,TGTGCCAGCAGTTCTGGAATCGAGCAGTACTTC,CASSSGIEQYF
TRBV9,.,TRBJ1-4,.,TGTGCCAGCAGCCTCGGACAGAATGAAAAACTGTTTTTT,CASSLGQNEKLFF
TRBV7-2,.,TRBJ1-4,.,TGTGCCAGCAGCTTAGCCCCGGGAACTAATGAAAAACTGTTTTTT,CASSLAPGTNEKLFF
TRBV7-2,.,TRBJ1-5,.,TGTGCCAGCAGCTTAGCCTGGAATCAGCCCCAGCATTTT,CASSLAWNQPQHF
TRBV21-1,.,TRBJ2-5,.,TGTGCCAGCAGCAAAAAGGGACTAGCGGGAGTTCAAGAGACCCAGTACTTC,CASSKKGLAGVQETQYF
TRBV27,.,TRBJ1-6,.,TGTGCCAGCAGTTTAGCAGGGTCACCCCTCCACTTT,CASSLAGSPLHF
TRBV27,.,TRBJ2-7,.,TGTGCCAGCAAGGCAGGGGGGATCTACGAGCAGTACTTC,CASKAGGIYEQYF
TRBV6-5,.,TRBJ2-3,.,TGTGCCAGCACACAGGTTAGCACAGATACGCAGTATTTT,CASTQVSTDTQYF
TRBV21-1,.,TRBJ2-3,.,.,CASSKVGQGADTQYF
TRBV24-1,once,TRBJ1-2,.,TGTGCCACCAGTGATTTGGACAGGAACTATGGCTACACCTTC,CATSDLDRNYGYTF
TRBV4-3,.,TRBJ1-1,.,TGCGCCAGCAGCCAAGGTTTCACGACGCCGAAGAACACTGAAGCTTTCTTT,CASSQGFTTPKNTEAFF
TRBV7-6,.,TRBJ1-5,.,TGTGCCAGCAGCCCGGGACTTCCACAGCCCCAGCATTTT,CASSPGLPQPQHF
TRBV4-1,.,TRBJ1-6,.,TGCGCCAGCAGCCAAGACAGGGATAATTCACCCCTCCACTTT,CASSQDRDNSPLHF
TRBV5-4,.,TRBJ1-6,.,TGTGCCAGCAGCTTGCTGGGGTCCAATTCACCCCTCCACTTT,CASSLLGSNSPLHF
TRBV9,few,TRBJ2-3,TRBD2,TGTGCCAGCAGCGTAGGGACTAGCGGGGACAGCACAGATACGCAGTATTTT,CASSVGTSGDSTDTQYF
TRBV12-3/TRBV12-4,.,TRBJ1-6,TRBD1,TGTGCCAGCAGTAGACAGGGGGATTCACCCCTCCACTTT,CASSRQGDSPLHF
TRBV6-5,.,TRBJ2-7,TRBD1,TGTGCCAGCAGGGGGACAGGTTCATACGAGCAGTACTTC,CASRGTGSYEQYF
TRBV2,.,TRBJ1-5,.,TGTGCCAGCAGTGAAGCGCTAGGGTCTCAGCCCCAGCATTTT,CASSEALGSQPQHF
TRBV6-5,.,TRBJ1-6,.,TGTGCCAGCAGTTATCGGGACTCCTATAATTCACCCCTCCACTTT,CASSYRDSYNSPLHF
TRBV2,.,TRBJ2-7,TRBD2,TGTGCCAGCAGTGTCTCTAGCGGGGGCTACGAGCAGTACTTC,CASSVSSGGYEQYF
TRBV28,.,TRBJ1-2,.,TGTGCCAGCAGTCCCAAGGGCTATGGCTACACCTTC,CASSPKGYGYTF
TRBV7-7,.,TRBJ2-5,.,TGTGCCAGCAGCTTAGGGAGCCAAGAGACCCAGTACTTC,CASSLGSQETQYF
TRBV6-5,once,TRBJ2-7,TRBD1,TGTGCCAGCAGTAATCCGGGACAGGTCCCCTACGAGCAGTACTTC,CASSNPGQVPYEQYF